Presented here are 30 T cell receptor beta chains from one specimen sequenced in a study of blood T cell repertoires in COVID-19. Profiling relied on immunoSEQ multiplex PCR, and the TCRdb table lists in-frame clones only, not all of them. This sample yields about 240,000 clones, of which around 81% are seen a single time; roughly 8% belongs to the top ten. The sequenced sample consisted of peripheral blood. These receptors all stem from an elderly woman with COVID-19, enrolled during active disease.

The chain has TRBV3-1 (or the pseudogene TRBV3-2) and TRBJ2-2; TRBD2 matches at 7 bases. The length of the CDR3 is 15 residues. Germline V lookup: CDR1 LGHDT, CDR2 YNNKEL (reference sequence). V was clipped by 3 bases and J by 2 bases; unmatched bases: 3. The CDR3 spells CASSHWGGNTGELFF. The CDR3 coding sequence is TGTGCCAGCAGCCATTGGGGGGGTAACACCGGGGAGCTGTTTTTT.

The genes are TRBV30 and TRBJ2-1, with 15 bases fitting TRBD2. V was pared by 4 bases and J by 4 bases, with 17 bases of the junction left unmatched. CDR3 size: 20 residues. The V gene's germline CDR1 is GTSNPN and CDR2 SVGIG (reference sequence). The DNA of the CDR3 is TGTGCCTGGACCCGTGGACTAGCGGGAGGGCCGGGCGTGTTGTACAATGAGCAGTTCTTC. It yields the protein CAWTRGLAGGPGVLYNEQFF.

The genes are TRBV7-2 and TRBJ2-5; D may be TRBD1 (6 bases). The CDR3 runs 14 residues. The germline V gene has CDR1 SGHTA and CDR2 FQGNSA. V was trimmed by 9 bases and J by 1 base, leaving 15 bases between them. CDR3 coding DNA: TGTGCCAGTCAGGGGTTGGGTTTCCAAGAGACCCAGTACTTC. Protein sequence: CASQGLGFQETQYF.

This chain uses TRBV2 with TRBJ2-7; no firm D call. The V and J ends lost 5 bases and 6 bases respectively, with 8 bases between them. Germline CDR1 reads SNHLY; CDR2 reads FYNNEI. CDR3 length equals 11 residues. CDR3 region: CASSKNTEQYF. The CDR3 DNA sequence: TGTGCCAGCAGTAAAAACACCGAGCAGTACTTC.

V is TRBV30 and J is TRBJ1-1; D gene unclear. This CDR3 comprises 12 residues. Looked up from germline, CDR1 is GTSNPN and CDR2 is SVGIG (reference sequence). Trimming pared 1 base from V and 3 bases from J, leaving 6 bases between. CDR3 nucleotide sequence: TGTGCCTGGAGTGACAGCCACACTGAAGCTTTCTTT. Amino acid sequence: CAWSDSHTEAFF.

The CDR3 DNA reads TGTGCCAGCAGCCGGACAGGGGTTGTCTATGGCTACACCTTC. Residues: CASSRTGVVYGYTF. The chain couples TRBV5-6 to TRBJ1-2; 9 nucleotides agree with TRBD1. The CDR3 runs to 14 residues. Germline assignment: CDR1 SGHDT and CDR2 YYEEEE. Trimming took 4 bases from V and 4 from J; bases not matched to a gene: 5.

V gene TRBV6-4 combines with J gene TRBJ2-3; TRBD1 aligns across 9 bases. The CDR3 loop spans 14 amino acids. The germline V gene has CDR1 MRHNA and CDR2 SNTAGT. V was pared by 5 bases and J by 2 bases, with 2 bases of the junction left unmatched. CDR3 loop: CASSLQGATDTQYF. CDR3 DNA sequence: TGTGCCAGCAGTTTACAGGGGGCCACAGATACGCAGTATTTT.

The V gene is TRBV3-1 (or the pseudogene TRBV3-2), the J gene TRBJ1-5; D gene ambiguous. The CDR3 extends over 15 amino acids. Per the germline V gene, CDR1 is LGHDT and CDR2 is YNNKEL (reference sequence). The V gene lost 1 base and the J gene lost 1 base, with 8 bases spanning the gap. DNA for the CDR3: TGTGCCAGCAGCCAAGGACCGGAGAGCAATCAGCCCCAGCATTTT. This translates into CASSQGPESNQPQHF.

This clone was seen only a few times. The J gene is TRBJ1-5, the V gene TRBV6-6; D is undetermined. Germline V gives CDR1 MNHNY, CDR2 SVGAGI (reference sequence). The CDR3 contains 14 residues. Trimming took 0 bases from V and 6 from J, leaving 9 bases between them. The CDR3 loop reads CASSYSNDFQPQHF. CDR3 in DNA: TGTGCCAGCAGTTACTCGAATGACTTTCAGCCCCAGCATTTT.

This clone has just a few counts. The V gene is TRBV5-1, the J gene TRBJ2-3, with 9 bases lining up with TRBD2. The CDR3 extends over 16 amino acids. Trimming cost V 2 bases and J 9 bases; bases outside gene matches: 13. Germline V gives CDR1 SGHRS, CDR2 YFSETQ. The CDR3, as DNA: TGCGCCAGCAGCTTCATGGGGAGCGGGGGGCAATCGACGCAGTATTTT. It translates to CASSFMGSGGQSTQYF.

The chain couples TRBV6-5 to TRBJ1-6; D unclear. CDR1 and CDR2 from the germline V gene are MNHEY and SVGAGI. This CDR3 spans 13 amino acids. V was pared by 2 bases and J by 9 bases, with 8 bases between. CDR3 sequence (DNA): TGTGCCAGCAGTTACGGAGTGCGTTCACCCCTCCACTTT. This translates into CASSYGVRSPLHF.

The chain uses TRBV6-5 and TRBJ1-1; TRBD1 might be the D (5 bases). Per germline, CDR1 MNHEY and CDR2 SVGAGI. The CDR3 loop spans 14 amino acids. V was clipped by 6 bases and J by 5 bases, with 16 bases between them. CDR3 DNA sequence: TGTGCCAGCAGCCGGACACCCCGGGGGACTGAAGCTTTCTTT. It specifies CASSRTPRGTEAFF.

The chain combines TRBV7-2 with TRBJ1-4; D remains ambiguous. V dropped 2 bases and J dropped 0 bases, with 7 bases sitting between them. This CDR3 comprises 15 residues. CDR1 is SGHTA, CDR2 FQGNSA, per germline. CDR3 DNA: TGTGCCAGCAGCTTATTCGGTGCAACTAATGAAAAACTGTTTTTT. This gives the protein CASSLFGATNEKLFF.

The chain recombines TRBV5-8 with TRBJ2-1, with D uncertain. The V gene's germline CDR1 is SGHTS and CDR2 YDEGEE. Trimming took 1 base from V and 10 from J, leaving 12 bases between them. The CDR3 loop spans 13 amino acids. The DNA of the CDR3 is TGTGCCAGCAGCTTGCCCGGGTCCCGCGAGCAGTTCTTC. This sequence encodes CASSLPGSREQFF.

Only a few counts were recorded for this clone. The rearrangement joins TRBV7-2 to TRBJ2-2; 7 nucleotides agree with TRBD2. Trimming cost V 5 bases and J 5 bases; bases outside gene matches: 8. CDR1 and CDR2 (germline): SGHTA, FQGNSA. This CDR3 has 15 residues. The CDR3, as DNA: TGTGCCAGCAGCCAGGGAGGGAGAAGGACCGGGGAGCTGTTTTTT. This encodes CASSQGGRRTGELFF. Full variable domain (outside the CDR3, taken from reference TRBV7-2 and TRBJ2-2): GAGVSQSPSNKVTEKGKDVELRCDPISGHTALYWYRQSLGQGLEFLIYFQGNSAPDKSGLPSDRFSAERTGGSVSTLTIQRTQQEDSAVYLCASSQGGRRTGELFFGEGSRLTVL.

The J gene is TRBJ1-2, the V gene TRBV6-6, with D maybe TRBD1 (6 bases). V lost 6 bases to trimming and J lost 3 bases, with 14 bases between them. Germline CDR1 MNHNY, CDR2 SVGAGI (reference sequence). This CDR3 region has 14 residues. CDR3 coding DNA: TGTGCCAGCAGCCGTGTAGGGGGGGACTATGGCTACACCTTC. Translating it yields CASSRVGGDYGYTF.

The V call is TRBV27, the J call TRBJ1-1; D is unresolved. This CDR3 is 13 amino acids long. Trimming removed 3 bases at V and 2 bases at J, with 7 bases between. Germline CDR1 MNHEY, CDR2 SMNVEV (reference sequence). As DNA, the CDR3 is TGTGCCAGCAGTTTTACACCTAACACTGAAGCTTTCTTT. Protein product: CASSFTPNTEAFF.

The genes are TRBV14 and TRBJ1-1; tentative D call: TRBD1 (6 bases). Trimming took 5 bases from V and 6 from J, leaving 19 bases between them. The CDR3 is 15 residues long. Germline assignment: CDR1 SGHDN and CDR2 FVKESK. CDR3 DNA: TGTGCCAGCAGCTACCCCCTAACAGGGCGGTCTGAAGCTTTCTTT. This translates into CASSYPLTGRSEAFF.

To note about this clone: Other DNA sequences in this specimen translate into the identical CDR3. The V call is TRBV5-1, the J call TRBJ1-1, with 9 bases that match TRBD1. The CDR3 totals 13 residues. Germline loops: CDR1 SGHRS, CDR2 YFSETQ. The trim removed 5 bases at V and 2 bases at J, leaving 1 base unmatched. The CDR3: CASRGQGNTEAFF. The CDR3 DNA sequence: TGCGCCAGCAGGGGACAGGGAAACACTGAAGCTTTCTTT. Combining the CDR3 with reference TRBV5-1 and TRBJ1-1 gives the whole variable domain KAGVTQTPRYLIKTRGQQVTLSCSPISGHRSVSWYQQTPGQGLQFLFEYFSETQRNKGNFPGRFSGRQFSNSRSEMNVSTLELGDSALYLCASRGQGNTEAFFGQGTRLTVV.

J is TRBJ2-7 and V is TRBV2, with D possibly being TRBD1 (6 bases). With 3 bases removed from V and 8 bases from J, the gap between germline ends came to 11 bases. CDR1 is SNHLY, CDR2 FYNNEI, per germline. CDR3 length equals 12 residues. The chain's CDR3 is CASSEGTLKQYF. CDR3 DNA sequence: TGTGCCAGCAGTGAGGGGACACTTAAGCAGTACTTC.

The chain couples TRBV7-2 to TRBJ1-4, with D possibly matching TRBD1 (6 bases). This CDR3 has 14 amino acids. V shed 2 bases and J shed 7 bases, with 11 bases lying between them. Germline CDR1 and CDR2: SGHTA and FQGNSA. The DNA of the CDR3 is TGTGCCAGCAGCTTAACAGGGAAAGTTGAAAAACTGTTTTTT. Translating it yields CASSLTGKVEKLFF.

The V gene is TRBV24-1, the J gene TRBJ2-6, with 7 bases aligning to TRBD1. Trimming took 9 bases from V and 0 from J; bases not matched to a gene: 4. Germline values: CDR1 KGHDR, CDR2 SFDVKD. CDR3 length: 15 residues. The CDR3 spells CATAGTDSGANVLTF. The CDR3 nucleotides are TGTGCCACCGCCGGGACAGACTCTGGGGCCAACGTCCTGACTTTC.

The chain recombines TRBV6-5 with TRBJ2-7; D is ambiguous. CDR1 and CDR2 from the germline V gene are MNHEY and SVGAGI. The CDR3 is 13 residues long. With 0 bases removed from V and 3 bases from J, the gap between germline ends came to 6 bases. CDR3 in amino acids: CASSYSPSYEQYF. CDR3 in DNA: TGTGCCAGCAGTTACTCGCCCAGCTACGAGCAGTACTTC.

Turning to this clone: The same CDR3 also results from other DNA sequences found in this sample. The J gene is TRBJ1-4, the V gene TRBV18; D perhaps matches TRBD1 (5 bases). Germline V CDR1 and CDR2: KGHSH, LQKENI. V lost 0 bases, J lost 7 bases, and 6 bases lay in between. This CDR3 spans 13 amino acids. This chain's CDR3 is CASSPPGGEKLFF. In DNA form, the CDR3 reads TGTGCCAGCTCACCACCGGGGGGTGAAAAACTGTTTTTT.

The rearrangement links TRBV3-1 (or the pseudogene TRBV3-2) to TRBJ2-7; 7 bases fit TRBD2. CDR1 LGHDT and CDR2 YNNKEL come from the germline V gene (reference sequence). V was pared by 0 bases and J by 3 bases, with 5 bases of the junction left unmatched. The CDR3 is 15 residues long. The CDR3 DNA follows: TGTGCCAGCAGCCAAGATGCGGGACTATACTACGAGCAGTACTTC. Its protein is CASSQDAGLYYEQYF.

V is TRBV6-6 and J is TRBJ2-1; 8 bases align to TRBD2. CDR3 size: 16 residues. With V trimmed by 2 bases and J by 5 bases, 8 bases remained unmatched. Germline V gene data show CDR1 as MNHNY and CDR2 as SVGAGI (reference sequence). CDR3 in amino acids: CASSYGGTRKHNEQFF. The DNA for the CDR3 is TGTGCCAGCAGTTACGGCGGGACTAGGAAACACAATGAGCAGTTCTTC.

V and J are TRBV7-6 and TRBJ2-1, with D possibly matching TRBD1 (7 bases). The CDR3 extends over 15 amino acids. Trimming removed 4 bases from V and 7 bases from J, with 17 bases in between. In germline, CDR1 is SGHVS, CDR2 FNYEAQ. In DNA form, the CDR3 reads TGTGCCAGCAGCTCTCACAGGGGCGCGGGGAATGAGCAGTTCTTC. It yields the protein CASSSHRGAGNEQFF.

A few counts support this clone. This chain uses TRBV5-1 with TRBJ1-4, with a weak D call TRBD1 (5 bases). CDR1 and CDR2 from the germline V gene are SGHRS and YFSETQ. There are 14 residues in the CDR3. Trimming shortened V by 0 bases and J by 8 bases, and 11 bases separated the two germline ends. The CDR3, as DNA: TGCGCCAGCAGCTTGGTCGTCGGGGGGGAAAAACTGTTTTTT. It yields the protein CASSLVVGGEKLFF.

This chain uses TRBV6-4 with TRBJ2-5; possibly TRBD1 for D (5 bases). Trimming left V 4 bases short and J 4 bases short, with 10 bases between. Germline values: CDR1 MRHNA, CDR2 SNTAGT. The CDR3 sequence is 13 residues long. CDR3 DNA sequence: TGTGCCAGCAGTGTAAACCAGGGAGAGACCCAGTACTTC. Translated, it gives CASSVNQGETQYF.

This sequence joins TRBV29-1 and TRBJ2-7; D call uncertain. Per the germline V gene, CDR1 is SQVTM and CDR2 is ANQGSEA. CDR3 length: 13 residues. Trimming cost V 4 bases and J 2 bases, with 12 bases left between them. The CDR3, as DNA: TGCAGCGTTGTACCCTCTACTACCTACGAGCAGTACTTC. This codes for CSVVPSTTYEQYF.